A single sample gave rise to the 8 T cell receptor beta chains below, sequenced in a study of blood T cell repertoires in COVID-19. TCRdb's table, derived via immunoSEQ multiplex PCR, lists solely in-frame clones and lacks some. The sample carries roughly 150,000 clones, 93% recorded once. The sample comprised peripheral blood. These receptors came from a woman aged 60-75 years with COVID-19, enrolled during active disease.

The chain couples TRBV18 to TRBJ2-1; TRBD1 agrees at 8 bases. CDR3 size: 14 residues. The germline V gene encodes CDR1 KGHSH and CDR2 LQKENI. The ends lost 0 bases at V and 6 bases at J; junction bases unmatched: 1. Here the CDR3 DNA reads TGTGCCAGCTCACCACCGACAGGGGTCAATGAGCAGTTCTTC. This encodes CASSPPTGVNEQFF.

The rearrangement uses TRBV14 and TRBJ1-2; D may be TRBD1 (5 bases). The V and J ends lost 0 bases and 11 bases respectively, with 13 bases between them. In germline, CDR1 is SGHDN, CDR2 FVKESK. The CDR3 length is 13 residues. DNA of the CDR3: TGTGCCAGCAGCCAAGAATCAGGGCGGAGATACACCTTC. Translated: CASSQESGRRYTF.

This clone has only one observation. This specimen includes other DNA sequences encoding the same CDR3. The V gene is TRBV7-3, the J gene TRBJ1-2; possibly TRBD1 for D (5 bases). This CDR3 is 13 amino acids long. The ends were cut back, 5 bases at V and 1 base at J, with 8 bases in the middle. Germline assignment: CDR1 SGHTA and CDR2 FQGTGA. The CDR3 sequence is CASSPDSNYGYTF. The DNA for the CDR3 is TGTGCCAGCAGCCCCGACAGTAACTATGGCTACACCTTC.

The rearrangement uses TRBV6-5 and TRBJ1-3; D is possibly TRBD1 (6 bases). V lost 4 bases and J lost 0, with 13 bases in between. The CDR3 spans 16 residues. Per germline, CDR1 MNHEY and CDR2 SVGAGI. The CDR3 loop is CASSSPGRGSGNTIYF. The DNA of the CDR3 is TGTGCCAGCAGTTCACCCGGCAGGGGCTCTGGAAACACCATATATTTT.

The chain joins TRBV5-1 to TRBJ2-5; maybe TRBD1 (7 bases). Germline CDR1 SGHRS, CDR2 YFSETQ. The CDR3 sequence is 14 residues long. Trimming shortened V by 2 bases and J by 4 bases, and 12 bases separated the two germline ends. The CDR3 spells CASSLRGRGETQYF. The CDR3 region has the DNA TGCGCCAGCAGCTTAAGGGGGCGGGGAGAGACCCAGTACTTC.

The J gene is TRBJ1-2, the V gene TRBV20-1; D is undetermined. Germline lookup yields CDR1 DFQATT and CDR2 SNEGSKA (reference sequence). The length of the CDR3 is 12 residues. Trimming cost V 3 bases and J 4 bases, with 9 bases left between them. DNA for the CDR3: TGCAGTGCTAGTTGGCCGGGCTATGGCTACACCTTC. Translation gives CSASWPGYGYTF.

The rearrangement uses TRBV4-3 and TRBJ1-2; D is ambiguous. CDR3 length: 15 amino acids. Germline values: CDR1 LGHNA, CDR2 YSLEER. With 3 bases removed from V and 0 bases from J, the gap between germline ends came to 11 bases. CDR3 in DNA: TGCGCCAGCAGCCAGACTGCCGGGGCTAACTATGGCTACACCTTC. As protein: CASSQTAGANYGYTF.

This chain joins TRBV4-1 and TRBJ2-5; a possible D gene is TRBD2 (6 bases). The ends were cut back, 0 bases at V and 9 bases at J, with 14 bases in the middle. Germline V gene data show CDR1 as MGHRA and CDR2 as YSYEKL. The CDR3 runs to 14 residues. The DNA of the CDR3 is TGCGCCAGCAGCCAAGATCTTAACGGAGGGGCCCAGTACTTC. Translated: CASSQDLNGGAQYF.